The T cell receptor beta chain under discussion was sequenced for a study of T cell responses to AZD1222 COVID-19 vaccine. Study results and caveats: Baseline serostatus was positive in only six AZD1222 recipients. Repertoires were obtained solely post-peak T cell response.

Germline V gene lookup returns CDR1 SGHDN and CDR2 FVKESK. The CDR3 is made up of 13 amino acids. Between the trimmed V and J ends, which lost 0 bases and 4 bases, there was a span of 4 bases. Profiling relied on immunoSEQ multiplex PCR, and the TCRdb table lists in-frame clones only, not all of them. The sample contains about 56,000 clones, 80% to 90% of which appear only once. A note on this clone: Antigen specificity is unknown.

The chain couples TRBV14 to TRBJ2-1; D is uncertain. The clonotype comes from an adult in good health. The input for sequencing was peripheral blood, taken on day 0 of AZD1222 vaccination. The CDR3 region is CASSQEWYNEQFF. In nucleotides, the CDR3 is TGTGCCAGCAGCCAAGAATGGTACAATGAGCAGTTCTTC.